This TCR beta chain was recorded in a study of shared clonotypes between healthy human individuals. CDR1 and CDR2 from the germline V gene are SEHNR and FQNEAQ (reference sequence). The V gene lost 7 bases and the J gene lost 6 bases, with 21 bases spanning the gap. The CDR3 extends over 15 amino acids. This clone was observed a single time. The method was immunoSEQ multiplex PCR; TCRdb's version includes in-frame clones alone and lacks a portion of them. This table has just over 2,000,000 clones, about 95% appearing once. Naive CD8 cells, CD45RO-negative and positively selected for CCR7, excluded terminally differentiated effector memory CD45RA+ cells.

The genes are TRBV7-9 and TRBJ1-1, with D perhaps TRBD1 (6 bases). Material: naive CD8+ T cells sorted from blood. The receptor was derived from a man between 18 and 29 years old in good health. The CDR3 DNA is TGTGCCAGCACCACCCCGGGGGGGCGCGGGGCTGAAGCTTTCTTT. Translation: CASTTPGGRGAEAFF. Full variable domain (outside the CDR3, taken from reference TRBV7-9 and TRBJ1-1): DTGVSQNPRHKITKRGQNVTFRCDPISEHNRLYWYRQTLGQGPEFLTYFQNEAQLEKSRLLSDRFSAERPKGSFSTLEIQRTEQGDSAMYLCASTTPGGRGAEAFFGQGTRLTVV.